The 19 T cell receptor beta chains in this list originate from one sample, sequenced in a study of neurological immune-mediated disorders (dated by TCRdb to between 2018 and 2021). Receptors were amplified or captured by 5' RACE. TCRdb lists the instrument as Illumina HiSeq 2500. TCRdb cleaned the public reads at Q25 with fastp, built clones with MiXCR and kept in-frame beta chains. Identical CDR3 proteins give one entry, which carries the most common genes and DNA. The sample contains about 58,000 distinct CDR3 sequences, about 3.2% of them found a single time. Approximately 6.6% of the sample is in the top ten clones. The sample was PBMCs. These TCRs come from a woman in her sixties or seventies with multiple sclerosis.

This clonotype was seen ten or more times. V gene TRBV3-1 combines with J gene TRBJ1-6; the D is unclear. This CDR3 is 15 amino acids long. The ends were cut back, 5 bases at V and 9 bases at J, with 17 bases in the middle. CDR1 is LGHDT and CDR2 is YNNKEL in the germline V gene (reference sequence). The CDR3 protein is CASSMNARGGSPLHF. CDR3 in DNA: TGTGCCAGCAGCATGAACGCCCGTGGCGGTTCACCCCTCCACTTT. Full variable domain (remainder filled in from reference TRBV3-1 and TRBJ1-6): DTAVSQTPKYLVTQMGNDKSIKCEQNLGHDTMYWYKQDSKKFLKIMFSYNNKELIINETVPNRFSPKSPDKAHLNLHINSLELGDSAVYFCASSMNARGGSPLHFGNGTRLTVT.

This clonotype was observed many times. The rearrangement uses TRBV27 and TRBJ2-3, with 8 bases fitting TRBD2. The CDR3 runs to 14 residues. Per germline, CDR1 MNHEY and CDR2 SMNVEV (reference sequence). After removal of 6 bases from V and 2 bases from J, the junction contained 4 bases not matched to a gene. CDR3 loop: CASSPGLATDTQYF. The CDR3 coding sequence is TGTGCCAGCAGCCCCGGACTAGCCACAGATACGCAGTATTTT.

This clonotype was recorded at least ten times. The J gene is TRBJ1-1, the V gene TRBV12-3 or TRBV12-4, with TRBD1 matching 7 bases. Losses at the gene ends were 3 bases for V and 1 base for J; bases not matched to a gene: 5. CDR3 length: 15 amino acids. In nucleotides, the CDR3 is TGTGCCAGCAGTTTTCTGGACAGGCCGAACACTGAAGCTTTCTTT. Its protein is CASSFLDRPNTEAFF.

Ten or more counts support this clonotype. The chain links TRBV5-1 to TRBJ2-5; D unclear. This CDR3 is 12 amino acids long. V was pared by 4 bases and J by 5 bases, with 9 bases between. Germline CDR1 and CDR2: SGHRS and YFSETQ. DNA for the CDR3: TGCGCCAGCAGCCCCCTCGGGGAGACCCAGTACTTC. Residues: CASSPLGETQYF.

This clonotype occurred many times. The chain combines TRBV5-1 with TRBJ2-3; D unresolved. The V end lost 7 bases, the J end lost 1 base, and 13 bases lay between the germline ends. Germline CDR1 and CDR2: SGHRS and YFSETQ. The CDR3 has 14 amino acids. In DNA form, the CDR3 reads TGCGCCAGCGCCGTCCACAGCCGCACAGATACGCAGTATTTT. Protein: CASAVHSRTDTQYF.

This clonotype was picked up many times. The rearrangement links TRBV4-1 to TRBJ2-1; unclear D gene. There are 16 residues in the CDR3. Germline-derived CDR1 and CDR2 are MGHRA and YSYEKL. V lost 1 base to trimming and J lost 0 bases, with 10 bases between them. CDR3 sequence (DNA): TGCGCCAGCAGCCAAGTCGACATTCTCTCCTACAATGAGCAGTTCTTC. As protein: CASSQVDILSYNEQFF.

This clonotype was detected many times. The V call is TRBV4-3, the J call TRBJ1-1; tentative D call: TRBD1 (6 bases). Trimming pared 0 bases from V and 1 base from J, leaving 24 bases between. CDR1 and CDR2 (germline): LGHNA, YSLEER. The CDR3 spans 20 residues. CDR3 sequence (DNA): TGCGCCAGCAGCCAAGACGCTCCCGCGGGACAAATCATCAGGAACACTGAAGCTTTCTTT. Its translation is CASSQDAPAGQIIRNTEAFF.

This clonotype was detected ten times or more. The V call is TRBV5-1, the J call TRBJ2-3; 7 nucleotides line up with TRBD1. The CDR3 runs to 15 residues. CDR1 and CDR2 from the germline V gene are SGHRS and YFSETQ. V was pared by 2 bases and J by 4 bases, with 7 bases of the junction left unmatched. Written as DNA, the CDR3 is TGCGCCAGCAGCTTCGACAGGGTGGGGGCAGATACGCAGTATTTT. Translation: CASSFDRVGADTQYF.

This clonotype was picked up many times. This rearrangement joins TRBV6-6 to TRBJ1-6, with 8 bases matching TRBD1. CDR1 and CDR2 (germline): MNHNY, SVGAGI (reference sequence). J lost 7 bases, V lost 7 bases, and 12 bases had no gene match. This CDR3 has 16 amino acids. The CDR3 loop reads CASTNRSDRANSPLHF. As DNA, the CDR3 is TGTGCCAGCACCAACAGGTCGGACAGGGCCAATTCACCCCTCCACTTT.

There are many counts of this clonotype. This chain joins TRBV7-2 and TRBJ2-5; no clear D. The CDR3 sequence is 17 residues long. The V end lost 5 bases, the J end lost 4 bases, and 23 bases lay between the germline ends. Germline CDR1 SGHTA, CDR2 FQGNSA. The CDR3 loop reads CASSPGPLSPQTETQYF. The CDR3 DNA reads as TGTGCCAGCAGCCCGGGCCCACTCAGCCCCCAAACAGAGACCCAGTACTTC.

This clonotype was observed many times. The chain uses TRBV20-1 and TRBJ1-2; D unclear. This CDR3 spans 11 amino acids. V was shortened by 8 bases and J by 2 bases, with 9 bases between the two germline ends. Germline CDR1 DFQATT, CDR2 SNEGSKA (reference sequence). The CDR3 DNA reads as TGCAGTCCGAATAACAACTATGGCTACACCTTC. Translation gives CSPNNNYGYTF.

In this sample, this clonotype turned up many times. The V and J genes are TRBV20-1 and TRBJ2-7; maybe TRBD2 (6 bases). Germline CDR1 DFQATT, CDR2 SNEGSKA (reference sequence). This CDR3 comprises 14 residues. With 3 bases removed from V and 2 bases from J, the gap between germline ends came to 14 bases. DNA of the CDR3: TGCAGTGCTAGTATTCGGGGGAAGCCCTACGAGCAGTACTTC. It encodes CSASIRGKPYEQYF.

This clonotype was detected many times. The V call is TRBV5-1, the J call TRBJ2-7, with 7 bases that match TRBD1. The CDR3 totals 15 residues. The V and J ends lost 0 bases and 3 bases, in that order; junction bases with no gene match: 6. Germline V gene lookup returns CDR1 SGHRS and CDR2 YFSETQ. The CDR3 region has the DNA TGCGCCAGCAGCTTGGCCATGTCAGGGGGCTACGAGCAGTACTTC. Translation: CASSLAMSGGYEQYF.

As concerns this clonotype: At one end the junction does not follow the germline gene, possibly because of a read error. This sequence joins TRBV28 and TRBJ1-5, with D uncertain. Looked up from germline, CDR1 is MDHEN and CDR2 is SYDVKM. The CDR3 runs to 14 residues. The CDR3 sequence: CASSPTYSNKTQNF. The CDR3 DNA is TGTGCCAGCAGTCCGACTTATAGCAATAAGACCCAGAATTTT.

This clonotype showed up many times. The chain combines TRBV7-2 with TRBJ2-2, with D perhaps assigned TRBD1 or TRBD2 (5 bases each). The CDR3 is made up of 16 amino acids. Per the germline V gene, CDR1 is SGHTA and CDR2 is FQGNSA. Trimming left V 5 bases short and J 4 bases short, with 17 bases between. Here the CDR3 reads CASSRSPGRATGELFF. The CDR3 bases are TGTGCCAGCAGCCGGAGTCCGGGACGCGCCACCGGGGAGCTGTTTTTT.

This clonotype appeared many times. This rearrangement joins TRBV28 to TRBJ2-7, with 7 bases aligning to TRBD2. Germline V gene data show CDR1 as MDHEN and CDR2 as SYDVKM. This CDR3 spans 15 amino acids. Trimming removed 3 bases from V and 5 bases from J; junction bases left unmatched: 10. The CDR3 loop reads CASSFSGRLLHEQYF. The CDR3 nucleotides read TGTGCCAGCAGTTTTTCCGGGAGGCTCCTTCACGAGCAGTACTTC.

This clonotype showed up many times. CDR3: CAWSRGGAGNQPQHF. DNA of the CDR3: TGTGCCTGGAGTAGAGGCGGGGCAGGCAATCAGCCCCAGCATTTT. This chain connects TRBV30 to TRBJ1-5; tentative D call: TRBD1 (5 bases). Between the trimmed V and J ends, which lost 2 bases and 2 bases, there was a span of 13 bases. This CDR3 region has 15 residues. Germline CDR1 GTSNPN, CDR2 SVGIG (reference sequence).

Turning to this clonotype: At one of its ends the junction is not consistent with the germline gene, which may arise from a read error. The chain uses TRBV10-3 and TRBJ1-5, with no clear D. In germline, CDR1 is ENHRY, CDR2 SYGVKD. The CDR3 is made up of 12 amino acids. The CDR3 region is CAISESNKTQNF. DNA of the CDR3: TGTGCCATCAGTGAGTCGAACAAGACCCAGAATTTT.

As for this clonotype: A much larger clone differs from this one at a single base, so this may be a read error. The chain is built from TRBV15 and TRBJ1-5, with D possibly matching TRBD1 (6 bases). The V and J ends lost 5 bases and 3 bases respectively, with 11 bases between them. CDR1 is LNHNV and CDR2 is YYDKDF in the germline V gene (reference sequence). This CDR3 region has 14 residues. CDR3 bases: TGTGCCACCAGCGTTGACAGGACCAATCAGCCCCAGCATTTT. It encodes CATSVDRTNQPQHF.